This entry lists 6 T cell receptor beta chains sequenced from one sample in a study of cytomegalovirus exposure and HLA in healthy donors. Libraries were prepared by immunoSEQ multiplex PCR; TCRdb keeps only in-frame clonotypes and omits some of them. The sample shows about 400,000 clones, about nine tenths of them seen only once. Specimen: PBMCs. Receptors originate from a woman between 18 and 29 years old in good health and CMV-seronegative.

This clone was counted a few times. The V call is TRBV6-1, the J call TRBJ1-2; D not certain. Trimming took 6 bases from V and 4 from J, leaving 18 bases between them. Looked up from germline, CDR1 is MNHNS and CDR2 is SASEGT. The CDR3 contains 15 residues. In DNA form, the CDR3 reads TGTGCCAGCAGGGGCCCTAAAGACATGAGCTATGGCTACACCTTC. It specifies CASRGPKDMSYGYTF.

The CDR3 here is CASSPSQGAVNEQFF. CDR3 in DNA: TGTGCCAGCTCACCTAGCCAGGGGGCGGTCAATGAGCAGTTCTTC. This chain links TRBV18 with TRBJ2-1; the match to TRBD1 covers 8 bases. Trimming cost V 3 bases and J 6 bases; bases outside gene matches: 7. Germline CDR1 reads KGHSH; CDR2 reads LQKENI. The CDR3 is 15 residues long.

The chain has TRBV6-1 and TRBJ2-7, with TRBD2 identical over 12 bases. After removal of 7 bases from V and 0 bases from J, the junction contained 4 bases not matched to a gene. Germline V gene lookup returns CDR1 MNHNS and CDR2 SASEGT. The CDR3 is 15 amino acids. The DNA for the CDR3 is TGTGCCAGCACCCAGACTAGCGGGGGCTCCTACGAGCAGTACTTC. Protein sequence: CASTQTSGGSYEQYF.

The chain uses TRBV19 and TRBJ1-3, with TRBD1 as a possible D gene (5 bases). The V end lost 5 bases, the J end lost 7 bases, and 15 bases lay between the germline ends. The CDR3 runs to 14 residues. Germline V gene data show CDR1 as LNHDA and CDR2 as SQIVND (reference sequence). The CDR3 DNA sequence: TGTGCCAGTAGTCCAGCGGGACTCAGGAACACCATATATTTT. It is translated as CASSPAGLRNTIYF.

This chain uses TRBV25-1 with TRBJ1-1, with D possibly matching TRBD1 (5 bases). In germline, CDR1 is MGHDK, CDR2 SYGVNS. V was pared by 2 bases and J by 4 bases, with 11 bases between. The CDR3 is made up of 14 amino acids. CDR3 in DNA: TGTGCCAGCAGTGAAGTTGACAGCATCACTGAAGCTTTCTTT. Translation gives CASSEVDSITEAFF.

The J gene is TRBJ2-5, the V gene TRBV5-4; 10 bases are a match to TRBD1. The CDR3 sequence is 16 residues long. With V trimmed by 0 bases and J by 5 bases, 7 bases remained unmatched. The germline V gene has CDR1 SGHNT and CDR2 YYREEE (reference sequence). CDR3 DNA: TGTGCCAGCAGCTTGGCCACGGGACAGGGGCTCGAGACCCAGTACTTC. Translated, it gives CASSLATGQGLETQYF.